A single sample is the source of the 12 T cell receptor beta chains below, sequenced in a study of CD8 T cells in ankylosing spondylitis listed by TCRdb under 2017. The paper as a whole reports these results and caveats: Blood from ankylosing spondylitis patients appeared to be characterized by a TCR beta motif composed of about eight highly homologous amino acid variants.

These receptors have no known antigen. Library preparation used 5' RACE. The run used an Illumina HiSeq 2500. TCRdb trimmed the raw reads at Q25, called clones with MiXCR and kept productive beta chains. When rows share a CDR3 protein, they turn into one entry using the most common DNA and genes. The sample records roughly 440,000 distinct CDR3 sequences, roughly 18% of which are singletons. The leading ten clones occupy approximately 1% of the sample. The sequenced sample was blood, either unsorted or a sorted T cell fraction (not recorded which). The receptors were gathered from a male donor with ankylosing spondylitis.

This clonotype turned up a few times. The chain has TRBV7-2 and TRBJ2-7; 7 positions match TRBD1. The germline gives CDR1 SGHTA, CDR2 FQGNSA. The length of the CDR3 is 16 residues. V shed 5 bases, J shed 8 bases, and the junction held 18 bases outside the gene matches. CDR3 nucleotide sequence: TGTGCCAGCAGCCGCCAACCGGGACAGAACCTTAACCAGCAGTACTTC. Its protein product is CASSRQPGQNLNQQYF.

The genes are TRBV18 and TRBJ2-5; the match to TRBD1 covers 7 bases. J gave up 3 bases and V 3 bases, and 7 bases lay outside the gene matches. Germline-derived CDR1 and CDR2 are KGHSH and LQKENI. This CDR3 is built from 15 residues. The CDR3 nucleotides read TGTGCCAGCTCACCGATACAGGGGTCCGAAGAGACCCAGTACTTC. This translates into CASSPIQGSEETQYF.

The rearrangement uses TRBV6-1 and TRBJ2-2; 9 positions agree with TRBD2. Losses at the gene ends were 9 bases for V and 2 bases for J; bases not matched to a gene: 13. Germline CDR1 is MNHNS and CDR2 is SASEGT. The CDR3 runs to 17 residues. The CDR3, as DNA: TGTGCCAGTCGGAGGGGTAGCGGGGGAACCAACACCGGGGAGCTGTTTTTT. It is translated as CASRRGSGGTNTGELFF.

This clonotype has only a few counts. V and J are TRBV2 and TRBJ2-1, with D maybe TRBD2 (5 bases). The germline V gene has CDR1 SNHLY and CDR2 FYNNEI. Trimming removed 6 bases from V and 6 bases from J, with 12 bases in between. The CDR3 contains 13 residues. In DNA, the CDR3 is TGTGCCAGCAGGCGGGCCAGCGGCAATGAGCAGTTCTTC. Encoded protein: CASRRASGNEQFF. Full variable domain (missing parts from reference TRBV2 and TRBJ2-1): EPEVTQTPSHQVTQMGQEVILRCVPISNHLYFYWYRQILGQKVEFLVSFYNNEISEKSEIFDDQFSVERPDGSNFTLKIRSTKLEDSAMYFCASRRASGNEQFFGPGTRLTVL.

This clonotype was observed a few times. CDR3 amino acids: CSATLAGANEQYF. The CDR3 DNA is TGCAGTGCTACCTTAGCGGGAGCGAACGAGCAGTACTTC. The J gene is TRBJ2-7, the V gene TRBV20-1; 9 nucleotides align to TRBD2. Unmatched junction bases numbered 6, after V lost 4 bases and J lost 5 bases. Looked up from germline, CDR1 is DFQATT and CDR2 is SNEGSKA (reference sequence). This CDR3 spans 13 amino acids.

Only a few counts were recorded for this clonotype. The chain employs TRBV5-1 and TRBJ2-2; D might be TRBD2 (5 bases). Trimming shortened V by 3 bases and J by 8 bases, and 17 bases separated the two germline ends. CDR1 is SGHRS, CDR2 YFSETQ, per germline. There are 15 residues in the CDR3. DNA of the CDR3: TGCGCCAGCAGCTCCGGACTTACACAGCGTGGGGAGCTGTTTTTT. Translated: CASSSGLTQRGELFF.

This clonotype was counted a few times. The chain couples TRBV7-8 to TRBJ2-5; 7 bases are shared with TRBD2. The CDR3 totals 18 residues. V trimming: 1 base; J trimming: 2 bases; junction bases outside the gene matches: 13. Germline assignment: CDR1 SGHVS and CDR2 FQNEAQ. This CDR3 reads CASSLGLAARGGQETQYF. The CDR3 bases are TGTGCCAGCAGCTTAGGGCTAGCGGCAAGGGGTGGGCAAGAGACCCAGTACTTC. Looking up the rest from reference TRBV7-8 and TRBJ2-5 gives the full variable domain: GAGVSQSPRYKVAKRGQDVALRCDPISGHVSLFWYQQALGQGPEFLTYFQNEAQLDKSGLPSDRFFAERPEGSVSTLKIQRTQQEDSAVYLCASSLGLAARGGQETQYFGPGTRLLVL.

The V call is TRBV24-1, the J call TRBJ2-3; TRBD1 agrees at 9 bases. The V and J ends lost 3 bases and 4 bases, in that order; junction bases with no gene match: 7. Germline CDR1 reads KGHDR; CDR2 reads SFDVKD. The CDR3 consists of 16 residues. CDR3 in amino acids: CATSDTGTGSADTQYF. The DNA for the CDR3 is TGTGCCACCAGTGATACCGGGACAGGGAGCGCAGATACGCAGTATTTT.

In this sample, this clonotype turned up a few times. The chain joins TRBV19 to TRBJ2-7, with TRBD1 as a possible D gene (6 bases). The germline V gene has CDR1 LNHDA and CDR2 SQIVND (reference sequence). V lost 3 bases, J lost 3 bases, and 9 bases lay in between. The CDR3 sequence is 13 residues long. The CDR3: CASSIEGGYEQYF. In DNA form, the CDR3 reads TGTGCCAGTAGTATCGAAGGGGGCTACGAGCAGTACTTC. Together with reference TRBV19 and TRBJ2-7, the CDR3 gives the full variable domain: DGGITQSPKYLFRKEGQNVTLSCEQNLNHDAMYWYRQDPGQGLRLIYYSQIVNDFQKGDIAEGYSVSREKKESFPLTVTSAQKNPTAFYLCASSIEGGYEQYFGPGTRLTVT.

The chain is built from TRBV5-1 and TRBJ1-2, with 8 bases aligning to TRBD1. Germline V gene lookup returns CDR1 SGHRS and CDR2 YFSETQ. The CDR3 is made up of 15 amino acids. Germline trimming cut 4 bases from V and 7 bases from J; bases unmatched to any gene: 12. The CDR3 here is CASSLGQGRSGGYTF. In DNA form, the CDR3 reads TGCGCCAGCAGCCTAGGACAGGGCCGTTCCGGTGGCTACACCTTC. The variable domain in full, with the rest retrieved from reference TRBV5-1 and TRBJ1-2, is KAGVTQTPRYLIKTRGQQVTLSCSPISGHRSVSWYQQTPGQGLQFLFEYFSETQRNKGNFPGRFSGRQFSNSRSEMNVSTLELGDSALYLCASSLGQGRSGGYTFGSGTRLTVV.

The chain is built from TRBV6-1 and TRBJ1-2, with 10 positions matching TRBD1. Germline-derived CDR1 and CDR2 are MNHNS and SASEGT. This CDR3 comprises 14 residues. V lost 5 bases, J lost 4 bases, and 4 bases stayed unmatched. The CDR3 protein is CASSRGQGFYGYTF. DNA for the CDR3: TGTGCCAGCAGTAGGGGACAGGGGTTCTATGGCTACACCTTC.

This rearrangement joins TRBV19 to TRBJ1-5; D might be TRBD1 (5 bases). This CDR3 comprises 17 residues. Germline V lookup: CDR1 LNHDA, CDR2 SQIVND (reference sequence). Between the trimmed V and J ends, which lost 3 bases and 0 bases, there was a span of 15 bases. This CDR3 is CASSIGGAAFSNQPQHF. DNA for the CDR3: TGTGCCAGTAGTATCGGCGGGGCTGCGTTTAGCAATCAGCCCCAGCATTTT.